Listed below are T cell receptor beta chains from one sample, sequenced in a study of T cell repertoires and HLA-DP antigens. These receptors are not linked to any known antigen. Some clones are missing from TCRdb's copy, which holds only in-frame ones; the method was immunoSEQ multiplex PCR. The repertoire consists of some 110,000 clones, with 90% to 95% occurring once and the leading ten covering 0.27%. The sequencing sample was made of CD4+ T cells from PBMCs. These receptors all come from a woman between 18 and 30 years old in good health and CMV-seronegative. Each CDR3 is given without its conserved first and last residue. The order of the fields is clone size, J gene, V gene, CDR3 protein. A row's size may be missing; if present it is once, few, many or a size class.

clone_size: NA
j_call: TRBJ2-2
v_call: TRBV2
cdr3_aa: ASSETGRATGELF

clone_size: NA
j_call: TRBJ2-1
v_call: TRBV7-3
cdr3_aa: ASSLTVYNEQF

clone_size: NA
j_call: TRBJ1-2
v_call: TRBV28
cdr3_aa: ASSLPAGGYGYT

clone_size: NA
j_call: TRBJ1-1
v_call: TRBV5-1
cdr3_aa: ASSLGRDAAEAF

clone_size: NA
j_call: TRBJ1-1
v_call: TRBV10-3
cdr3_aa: AISDRGEWTEAF

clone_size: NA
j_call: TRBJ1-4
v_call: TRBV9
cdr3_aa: ASSVAQRNEKLF

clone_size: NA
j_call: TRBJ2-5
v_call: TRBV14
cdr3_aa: ASSPAIVTAQETQY

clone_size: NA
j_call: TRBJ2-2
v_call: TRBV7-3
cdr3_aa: ASSQGTSGGGPPGELF

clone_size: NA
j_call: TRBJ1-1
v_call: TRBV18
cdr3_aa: ASSTLQRGGNTEAF

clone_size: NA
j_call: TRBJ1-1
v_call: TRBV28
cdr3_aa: ASSSGGGTEAF

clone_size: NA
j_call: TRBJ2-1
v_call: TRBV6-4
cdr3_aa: ASSARLAPGNEQF

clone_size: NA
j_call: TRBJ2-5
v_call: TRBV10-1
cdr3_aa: ASSDDGMTETQY

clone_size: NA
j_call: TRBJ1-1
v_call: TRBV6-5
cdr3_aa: ASSSHTGGTEAF

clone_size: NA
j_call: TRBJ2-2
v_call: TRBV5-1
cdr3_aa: ASSLGTPPGELF

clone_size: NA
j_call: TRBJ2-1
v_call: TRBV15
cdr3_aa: ATSRDKWDEQF

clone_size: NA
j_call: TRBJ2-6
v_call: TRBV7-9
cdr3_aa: ASSLRPRLNSGANVLT

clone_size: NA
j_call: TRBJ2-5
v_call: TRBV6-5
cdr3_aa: ASSYSTQAYQETQY

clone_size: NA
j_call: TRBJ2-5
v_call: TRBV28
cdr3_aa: ASSTRTGGQETQY

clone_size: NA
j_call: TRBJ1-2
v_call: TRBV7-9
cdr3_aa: ASSLRAHGGGYT

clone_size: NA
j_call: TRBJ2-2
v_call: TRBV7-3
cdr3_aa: ASSLDRPGPTGELF

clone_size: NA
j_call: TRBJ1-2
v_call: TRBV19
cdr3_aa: ASSIWAGGASYGYT

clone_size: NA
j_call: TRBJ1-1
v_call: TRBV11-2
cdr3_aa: ASSLIRQGRTNTEAF

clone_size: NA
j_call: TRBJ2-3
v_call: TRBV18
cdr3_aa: ASSPTSGITDTQY

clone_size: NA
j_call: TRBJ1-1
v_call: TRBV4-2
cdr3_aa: ASSQDLDSADEAF

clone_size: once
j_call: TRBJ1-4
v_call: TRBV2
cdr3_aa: ASRARVTNEKLF

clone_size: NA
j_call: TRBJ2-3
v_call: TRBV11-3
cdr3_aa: ASSFQGAGASDTQY

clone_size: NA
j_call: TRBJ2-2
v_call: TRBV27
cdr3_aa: ASRSHRDTGELF

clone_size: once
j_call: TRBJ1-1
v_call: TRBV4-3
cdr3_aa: ASSQEANLEAF

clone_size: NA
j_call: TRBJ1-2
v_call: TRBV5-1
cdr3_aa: ASSRARDRGRGGYT

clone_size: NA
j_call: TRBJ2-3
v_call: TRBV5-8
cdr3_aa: ASIRKGRVSDTQY

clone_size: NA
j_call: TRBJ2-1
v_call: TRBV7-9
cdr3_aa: ASSPPFRLGVGGEQF

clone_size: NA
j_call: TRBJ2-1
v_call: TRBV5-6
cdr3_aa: ASSSGVYNEQF

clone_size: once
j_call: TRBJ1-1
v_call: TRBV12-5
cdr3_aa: ASADLPGQTF

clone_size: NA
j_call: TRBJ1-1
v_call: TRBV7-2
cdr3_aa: ASSYKVGGSTEAF

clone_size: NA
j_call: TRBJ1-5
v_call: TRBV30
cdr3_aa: AWSVRGAGNQPQH

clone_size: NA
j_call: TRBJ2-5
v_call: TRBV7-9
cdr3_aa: ASSLGTSGRARETQY

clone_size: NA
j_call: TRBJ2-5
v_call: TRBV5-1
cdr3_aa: ASSLGVLETQY

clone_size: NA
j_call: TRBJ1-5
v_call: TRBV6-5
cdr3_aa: ASSYSPGGNQPQH

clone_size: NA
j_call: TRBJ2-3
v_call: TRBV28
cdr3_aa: ASSYRGPRDTQY

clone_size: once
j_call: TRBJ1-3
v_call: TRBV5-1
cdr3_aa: ASSLMTGFNSGNTIY

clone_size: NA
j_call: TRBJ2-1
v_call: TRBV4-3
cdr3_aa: ASSQVLAGYNEQF

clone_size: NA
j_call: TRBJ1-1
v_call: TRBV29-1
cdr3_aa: SVEDLLAGGSAF

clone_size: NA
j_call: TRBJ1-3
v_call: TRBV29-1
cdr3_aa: SVELWNSGNTIY

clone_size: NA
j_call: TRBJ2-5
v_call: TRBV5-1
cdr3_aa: ASSITGLKGETQY

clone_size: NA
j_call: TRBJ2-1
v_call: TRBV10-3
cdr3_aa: AISEYNEQF

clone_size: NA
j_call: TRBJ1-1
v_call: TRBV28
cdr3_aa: ASRPGQLNTEAF

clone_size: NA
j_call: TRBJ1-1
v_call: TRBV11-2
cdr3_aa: ASSLARRWRATEAF

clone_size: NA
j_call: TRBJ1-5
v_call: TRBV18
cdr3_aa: ASSPGTGNQPQH

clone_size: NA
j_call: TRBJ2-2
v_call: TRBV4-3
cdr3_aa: ASSQEDRTNTGELF

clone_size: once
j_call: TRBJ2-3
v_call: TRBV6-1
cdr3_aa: ASSGQGGWTDTQY

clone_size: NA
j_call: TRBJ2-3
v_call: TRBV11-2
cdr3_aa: ASSLEVTRGADTQY

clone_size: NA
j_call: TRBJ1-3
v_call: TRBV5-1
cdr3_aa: ASSSGGFSGNTIY

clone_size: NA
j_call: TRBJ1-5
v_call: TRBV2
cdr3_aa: ASSELGLGFNQPQH

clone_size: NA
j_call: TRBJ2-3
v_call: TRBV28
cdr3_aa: ASRGGTDTQY

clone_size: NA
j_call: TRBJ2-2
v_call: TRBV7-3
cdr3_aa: ASSPGPGRGRGNGELF